This T cell receptor beta chain derives from a study of cytotoxic CD8 clonotypes in ibrutinib-treated CLL. Study overall: Patients: about 11 relapsed/refractory, about 14 treatment-naive, 17 IGHV unmutated.

This clone was seen a handful of times. Its antigen is still unknown. General study results and limits: Clonality, elevated at ibrutinib response, dropped back toward baseline at progression. Sustained-remission and progressing patients had different sampling times.

Trimming took 1 base from V and 1 from J, leaving 8 bases between them. Germline V CDR1 and CDR2: GTSNPN, SVGIG (reference sequence). The CDR3 is made up of 14 amino acids. Depth targeted 1 in 200,000 to 1 in 1 million T cells, averaging 10x coverage per clonotype. The method was immunoSEQ multiplex PCR; TCRdb's version includes in-frame clones alone and lacks a portion of them. The sample gives about 120,000 clones, 58% of which show up once; roughly 35% is in the top ten. The TCR was taken from a human donor with chronic lymphocytic leukemia. The J gene is TRBJ1-5, the V gene TRBV30, with D possibly being TRBD1 (5 bases). Here the sequenced sample was PBMCs, taken after 24 months of ibrutinib treatment. The CDR3 sequence is CAWSGGSSNQPQHF. The CDR3 DNA reads TGTGCCTGGAGTGGGGGGTCGAGCAATCAGCCCCAGCATTTT.